Here is one TCR beta chain with its context. Its antigen is undetermined. This entry belongs to a study of response to subunit inactivated influenza vaccine. TCRdb fed the RT-PCR reads into MiXCR, producing one record per CDR3 protein. The repertoire holds 400,000 to 550,000 distinct CDR3 sequences, with about 25% as singletons. Study results and caveats: Authors suggested each seasonal flu vaccination may recruit only limited numbers of new T cells.

The material was CD4+ T cells sorted from PBMCs, obtained approximately 5 days after vaccination. The receptor was derived from a middle-aged man who received an inactivated influenza vaccine.

In nucleotides, the CDR3 is TGTGCCAGCAGCTTAGCGGGGTTAAGGGGGCTACCGCACACAGATACGCAGTATTTT. This encodes CASSLAGLRGLPHTDTQYF. J is TRBJ2-3 and V is TRBV11-1, with 7 bases fitting TRBD1. The V gene end was trimmed by 0 bases and the J gene end by 2 bases; junction bases not matched to a gene: 14. This CDR3 is built from 19 residues. CDR1 and CDR2 from the germline V gene are SGHAT and FQDESV (reference sequence).